Below, one TCR beta chain is given with its context. This record belongs to a study of blood T cell repertoires in COVID-19. For the study at large: Sites in the United States, Italy and Spain provided acute and convalescent COVID-19 samples. Sources were T cells, B-cell-depleted T cells, or PBMCs; the material itself was cDNA or gDNA.

As originally analysed: Nucleated cell counts were estimated from reference gene primer amplification. The table came from immunoSEQ multiplex PCR; TCRdb's copy has only in-frame clones and leaves some out. V and J calls and clone size are as listed in that table; D and trimming were resolved from the DNA. Seen here are some 230,000 clones, 70% to 90% observed once, and the top ten hold 2.2%. The material sequenced was peripheral blood. This receptor was taken from a man aged 25-45 years who had recovered from COVID-19.

Written as DNA, the CDR3 is TGCGCCAGCAGCTTTTTACGTGTAGGGGCCCCTTCTTCCAAGCAGTTCTTC. Protein: CASSFLRVGAPSSKQFF. This chain links TRBV5-1 with TRBJ2-1; perhaps TRBD1 as D (5 bases). Between the trimmed V and J ends, which lost 2 bases and 11 bases, there was a span of 26 bases. The CDR3 extends over 17 amino acids. Germline values: CDR1 SGHRS, CDR2 YFSETQ.